The 7 T cell receptor beta chains listed next were all sequenced from one sample in a study of T cells after yellow fever vaccination. MiXCR, run by TCRdb on the 5' RACE reads, gives a single entry per CDR3 protein. The sample includes 340,000 or so distinct CDR3 sequences, 12% of them seen just once. Sequenced material: CD4+ T cells sorted from PBMCs, taken 15 days after the yellow fever booster vaccination. The receptors here all came from a man aged 18 to 30 who received the YFV17D yellow fever vaccine.

This clonotype was counted a few times. This rearrangement joins TRBV6-5 to TRBJ2-2; 9 positions agree with TRBD2. The CDR3 runs to 16 residues. The germline gives CDR1 MNHEY, CDR2 SVGAGI. V shed 5 bases and J 6 bases; nucleotides not matched to a gene: 10. As DNA, the CDR3 is TGTGCCAGCAGTCCTCGGCGGGGGGGCTTCTCCGGGGAGCTGTTTTTT. Translated, it gives CASSPRRGGFSGELFF.

As regards this clonotype: It is likely a read error, because the conserved phenylalanine at the end of the CDR3 is missing. The limits of the CDR3 on the DNA are not certain, so only TCRdb's listed CDR3 is given. The chain links TRBV18 to TRBJ1-1; TRBD1, the table's D call, was not compared with the DNA. Per germline, CDR1 KGHSH and CDR2 LQKENI. The CDR3 length is 12 residues, termini included. The chain's CDR3 is CASSPTPDRGEI.

This clonotype was observed at least ten times. The chain has TRBV4-1 and TRBJ2-1, with 7 bases aligning to TRBD2. V shed 1 base, J shed 4 bases, and the junction held 7 bases outside the gene matches. Germline V CDR1 and CDR2: MGHRA, YSYEKL. The CDR3 totals 16 residues. The CDR3 nucleotides read TGCGCCAGCAGCCAAGTTAGGCTAGCGGTTTACAATGAGCAGTTCTTC. Its translation is CASSQVRLAVYNEQFF.

This clonotype was observed a few times. V gene TRBV7-2 combines with J gene TRBJ2-5; no definite D call. There are 15 residues in the CDR3. Germline V CDR1 and CDR2: SGHTA, FQGNSA. V lost 1 base and J lost 5, with 14 bases in between. CDR3 in amino acids: CASSLVGSEVETQYF. CDR3 coding DNA: TGTGCCAGCAGCTTAGTCGGTTCCGAGGTGGAGACCCAGTACTTC.

For the CDR3, the DNA is TGCGCCAGCAGCTTGGACAGGGAATTTGGTGAGCAGTTCTTC. Its translation: CASSLDREFGEQFF. The J gene is TRBJ2-1, the V gene TRBV5-1; TRBD1 might be the D (6 bases). From germline, CDR1 is SGHRS and CDR2 YFSETQ. The V and J ends lost 0 bases and 9 bases respectively, with 13 bases between them. This CDR3 contains 14 residues.

The chain carries TRBV18 and TRBJ1-1; D remains ambiguous. V lost 3 bases and J 2 bases, leaving 13 bases between the germline ends. Germline lookup yields CDR1 KGHSH and CDR2 LQKENI. The CDR3 consists of 15 residues. CDR3 sequence: CASSPTQLPNTEAFF. The CDR3 region has the DNA TGTGCCAGCTCACCGACGCAACTGCCAAACACTGAAGCTTTCTTT.

The rearrangement joins TRBV6-5 to TRBJ1-2, with D maybe TRBD1 (5 bases). CDR3 length: 13 amino acids. CDR1 is MNHEY and CDR2 is SVGAGI in the germline V gene. The V gene lost 2 bases and the J gene lost 3 bases, with 7 bases spanning the gap. CDR3 sequence reads: CASSYGADYGYTF. Written as DNA, the CDR3 is TGTGCCAGCAGTTACGGGGCAGACTATGGCTACACCTTC.